This T cell receptor (beta chain) was captured by sequencing in a study of blood T cells in healthy people across ages. Whole-study results and caveats: Long-lived donors carried more naive CD4+ cells and greater diversity than aged donors.

With a J-beta primer mix and a sample-barcoded 5' primer, a second PCR ran 7 to 11 cycles. A template-switch adaptor with 12 random nucleotides tagged each cDNA molecule. MiXCR, run by TCRdb on the 5' RACE reads, gives a single entry per CDR3 protein. The sample holds about 1 million distinct CDR3 sequences, almost 25% seen once. The table lists this clonotype with a few counts. Its antigen remains unknown. This sample also belongs to another study, concerning T cells of mothers and their children.

The receptor comes from a girl aged 2-10 years in good health. The specimen sequenced was blood.

This CDR3 reads CASRDPAGQKDETQYF. CDR3 coding DNA: TGTGCCAGCAGAGACCCCGCGGGGCAGAAGGACGAGACCCAGTACTTC. The chain uses TRBV6-1 and TRBJ2-5, with D possibly matching TRBD2 (6 bases). The germline V and J ends were trimmed by 6 bases and 5 bases, with 22 bases remaining between them. The CDR3 is made up of 16 amino acids. In germline, CDR1 is MNHNS, CDR2 SASEGT.